This is a list of T cell receptor beta chains from one sample in a study of cytomegalovirus exposure and HLA in healthy donors. The data were produced by immunoSEQ multiplex PCR, yet TCRdb's version contains in-frame clones alone and is incomplete. This sample has roughly 150,000 clones, with about 85% found just once. Sequencing was carried out using PBMCs. The receptor source for this set is a man aged 25-40 years in good health and CMV-seropositive. Each CDR3 is given without its conserved first and last residue. Not every row has a clone size; where given, it reads once, few, many or a size class.

abundance	v_gene	j_gene	CDR3aa
NA	TRBV7-2	TRBJ2-4	ASSLTYQGPGY
NA	TRBV5-6	TRBJ2-3	ASSVGQASLTDTQY
NA	TRBV25-1	TRBJ2-1	ASGGLAGNEQF
NA	TRBV5-4	TRBJ1-1	ASSDLQGVNTEAF
NA	TRBV6-5	TRBJ1-1	ASRWTGWTEAF
NA	TRBV4-3	TRBJ1-2	ASSQDHRGAPLSYGYT
NA	TRBV21-1	NA	ASSKQKRTSGAYEQY
NA	TRBV5-1	TRBJ2-1	ASNQQGKGGEQF
NA	TRBV7-2	TRBJ2-1	ASSESLAGGRVNEQF
NA	TRBV9	TRBJ2-3	ASSPPGGDTQY
NA	TRBV7-6	TRBJ2-3	ASSLGSSGRTDTQY
NA	TRBV27	TRBJ2-5	ASSFRPTGLFQETQY
NA	TRBV18	TRBJ2-5	ASSRTTQETQY
NA	TRBV5-5	TRBJ1-3	ASSLAGSSGNTIY
few	TRBV7-8	TRBJ2-2	ASSLLGEAAGELF
NA	TRBV15	TRBJ2-7	ATSPGEGWEQY
NA	TRBV5-1	TRBJ2-1	ASSSWSGGNEQF
NA	TRBV7-9	TRBJ1-2	SSSPTGTANYGYT
NA	TRBV27	TRBJ1-1	ASSFTHRLGANTEAF
few	TRBV18	TRBJ1-1	ASSRGQAPGGEAF
NA	TRBV18	TRBJ1-2	ASSPSTGPFNYGYT
NA	TRBV6-5	TRBJ1-1	ASRALRTGEAF
few	TRBV11-3	TRBJ1-1	ASSGYTEAF
NA	TRBV2	TRBJ2-3	ASSVRREGPDTQY
NA	TRBV6-5	TRBJ1-4	ASSPDRGNEKLF
NA	TRBV6-5	TRBJ2-3	ASRSSGGWPDTQY
NA	TRBV6-1	TRBJ1-2	ASSEIGGSYGYT
NA	TRBV6-1	TRBJ1-3	ASSEAPGLLGNTIY
NA	TRBV25-1	TRBJ2-1	ASRGQGISYNEQF
NA	TRBV7-2	NA	ASSLTSGNYEQY
NA	TRBV4-3	TRBJ2-2	ASSHLRLAGGLVDTGELF
NA	TRBV4-1	TRBJ2-6	ASSQPLRTSGANVLT
NA	TRBV30	TRBJ2-7	AWSFTGGSYEQY
NA	TRBV9	TRBJ1-3	ASSDGPYGNTIY
NA	TRBV7-9	TRBJ1-4	ASSSGDRQNEKLF
once	TRBV11-2	TRBJ2-5	ASSLGTSWRETQY
NA	TRBV7-9	TRBJ2-1	ASSLASGAYNEQF
NA	TRBV29-1	TRBJ2-3	SGQGTLTDTQY
once	TRBV19	TRBJ2-1	ASSKTSGVSYNEQF
NA	TRBV2	TRBJ2-5	ASRTDQETQY
NA	TRBV4-1	TRBJ2-2	ASSQASREGRELF
NA	TRBV7-9	TRBJ1-2	ASSYTVNGYT